The 20 T cell receptor beta chains below come from one sample, sequenced in a study of blood T cell repertoires in COVID-19. The assay was immunoSEQ multiplex PCR, and TCRdb's table has in-frame clones only and misses some. This sample has a few hundred thousand clones, with around 90% found just once. Sequenced material: peripheral blood. Source of these receptors: a young man with active or convalescent COVID-19.

This rearrangement joins TRBV9 to TRBJ1-2, with a weak D call TRBD1 (5 bases). The V gene lost 6 bases and the J gene lost 3 bases, with 15 bases spanning the gap. Looked up from germline, CDR1 is SGDLS and CDR2 is YYNGEE. The CDR3 contains 14 residues. CDR3 in DNA: TGTGCCAGCAATGGTCCGGGAGGGGACTATGGCTACACCTTC. Translation: CASNGPGGDYGYTF.

V is TRBV6-5 and J is TRBJ2-1; 7 bases line up with TRBD1. The CDR3 totals 16 residues. The ends lost 4 bases at V and 4 bases at J; junction bases unmatched: 10. The germline V gene has CDR1 MNHEY and CDR2 SVGAGI. CDR3 sequence: CASSLTGTASYNEQFF. DNA of the CDR3: TGTGCCAGCAGTTTAACCGGGACAGCTAGTTACAATGAGCAGTTCTTC.

This sequence joins TRBV5-6 and TRBJ1-1, with 8 bases matching TRBD1. Germline V gene data show CDR1 as SGHDT and CDR2 as YYEEEE. This CDR3 region has 15 residues. After removal of 5 bases from V and 4 bases from J, the junction contained 10 bases not matched to a gene. This CDR3 reads CASSFQLTGGTEAFF. In DNA, the CDR3 is TGTGCCAGCAGTTTTCAACTTACAGGGGGCACTGAAGCTTTCTTT.

CDR3 loop: CASGVSNQPQHF. The CDR3 DNA reads as TGTGCCAGCGGAGTTAGCAATCAGCCCCAGCATTTT. The gene calls are TRBV6-5 and TRBJ1-5, with unresolved D. The V gene lost 8 bases and the J gene lost 0 bases, with 5 bases spanning the gap. The germline CDR1 and CDR2 sequences are MNHEY and SVGAGI. The CDR3 spans 12 residues.

The rearrangement joins TRBV27 to TRBJ2-7, with 7 bases fitting TRBD1. The CDR3 has 14 amino acids. The ends lost 6 bases at V and 2 bases at J; junction bases unmatched: 7. CDR1 and CDR2 from the germline V gene are MNHEY and SMNVEV (reference sequence). The CDR3 nucleotides are TGTGCCAGCAGCCTCGGGACAGACCCCTACGAGCAGTACTTC. Residues: CASSLGTDPYEQYF.

The gene calls are TRBV12-3 or TRBV12-4 and TRBJ2-5; possibly TRBD1 for D (5 bases). V lost 4 bases and J 5 bases, leaving 5 bases between the germline ends. This CDR3 has 11 amino acids. CDR3 DNA: TGTGCCAGCAGTTCAGGGGAGACCCAGTACTTC. Encoded protein: CASSSGETQYF.

V is TRBV19 and J is TRBJ2-1; 10 positions agree with TRBD2. J was trimmed by 8 bases and V by 2 bases; bases with no gene match: 6. The CDR3 runs to 15 residues. CDR1 LNHDA and CDR2 SQIVND come from the germline V gene (reference sequence). CDR3 sequence: CASSIWASGGDEQFF. The CDR3, as DNA: TGTGCCAGTAGTATATGGGCTAGCGGGGGTGATGAGCAGTTCTTC.

This chain connects TRBV9 to TRBJ2-2, with D maybe TRBD1 (5 bases). The V gene's germline CDR1 is SGDLS and CDR2 YYNGEE. The germline V and J ends were trimmed by 0 bases and 0 bases, with 6 bases remaining between them. The CDR3 consists of 15 residues. CDR3 region: CASSVAGSNTGELFF. The DNA of the CDR3 is TGTGCCAGCAGCGTAGCAGGGTCGAACACCGGGGAGCTGTTTTTT. Full variable domain (outside the CDR3, taken from reference TRBV9 and TRBJ2-2): DSGVTQTPKHLITATGQRVTLRCSPRSGDLSVYWYQQSLDQGLQFLIQYYNGEERAKGNILERFSAQQFPDLHSELNLSSLELGDSALYFCASSVAGSNTGELFFGEGSRLTVL.

CDR3 nucleotides: TGTGCCAGCAGGACAGGACCGACACCCCTCCACTTT. It codes for CASRTGPTPLHF. J is TRBJ1-6 and V is TRBV2, with D perhaps TRBD1 (6 bases). V shed 6 bases and J shed 11 bases, with 11 bases lying between them. The CDR3 spans 12 residues. Germline-derived CDR1 and CDR2 are SNHLY and FYNNEI.

The chain is built from TRBV2 and TRBJ1-2, with 8 bases aligning to TRBD1. Trimming removed 6 bases from V and 6 bases from J; junction bases left unmatched: 9. CDR3 length: 14 residues. Germline V gene lookup returns CDR1 SNHLY and CDR2 FYNNEI. DNA of the CDR3: TGTGCCAGCAGCGACAGGGGCCTATTGGATGGCTACACCTTC. Residues: CASSDRGLLDGYTF.

This rearrangement joins TRBV19 to TRBJ2-7, with 7 bases lining up with TRBD2. In germline, CDR1 is LNHDA, CDR2 SQIVND (reference sequence). CDR3 length equals 14 residues. The V gene end was trimmed by 1 base and the J gene end by 0 bases; junction bases not matched to a gene: 0. As DNA, the CDR3 is TGTGCCAGTAGTATAGGGGGGGGCTCCTACGAGCAGTACTTC. It is translated as CASSIGGGSYEQYF.

The gene calls are TRBV19 and TRBJ1-1, with a possible D match to TRBD1 (5 bases). Looked up from germline, CDR1 is LNHDA and CDR2 is SQIVND (reference sequence). V shed 2 bases and J shed 1 base, with 11 bases lying between them. The CDR3 covers 15 residues. CDR3 residues: CASSIYPGQNTEAFF. CDR3 DNA sequence: TGTGCCAGTAGTATATACCCAGGACAGAACACTGAAGCTTTCTTT. The entire variable domain, with the rest obtained from reference TRBV19 and TRBJ1-1, is as follows: DGGITQSPKYLFRKEGQNVTLSCEQNLNHDAMYWYRQDPGQGLRLIYYSQIVNDFQKGDIAEGYSVSREKKESFPLTVTSAQKNPTAFYLCASSIYPGQNTEAFFGQGTRLTVV.

The chain uses TRBV6-6 and TRBJ2-1, with a tentative D call TRBD2 (6 bases). The CDR3 covers 13 residues. Germline CDR1 MNHNY, CDR2 SVGAGI (reference sequence). Trimming stripped 7 bases from V and 4 bases from J, with 11 bases between. The CDR3 loop is CASTTGEYNEQFF. The DNA of the CDR3 is TGTGCCAGCACAACGGGGGAATACAATGAGCAGTTCTTC.

The genes are TRBV18 and TRBJ1-4; D remains ambiguous. Germline CDR1 KGHSH, CDR2 LQKENI. This CDR3 contains 14 residues. V was cut by 3 bases and J by 6 bases, with 11 bases left in between. The CDR3 sequence: CASSPRRADEKLFF. The CDR3 bases are TGTGCCAGCTCACCCCGGAGGGCAGATGAAAAACTGTTTTTT.

The rearrangement links TRBV10-3 to TRBJ1-1; D is undetermined. CDR3 length: 13 residues. Trimming took off 3 bases at V and 0 bases at J, with 5 bases between the two ends. CDR1 and CDR2 (germline): ENHRY, SYGVKD. CDR3 in DNA: TGTGCCATCAGTGACCCAGTGAACACTGAAGCTTTCTTT. Protein: CAISDPVNTEAFF.

This clone was seen once. The genes are TRBV27 and TRBJ1-1, with D maybe TRBD1 (5 bases). The CDR3 spans 15 residues. The germline V gene has CDR1 MNHEY and CDR2 SMNVEV (reference sequence). The ends were cut back, 5 bases at V and 0 bases at J, with 13 bases in the middle. CDR3 DNA: TGTGCCAGCAGTCTTACCCCGACAGTGAACACTGAAGCTTTCTTT. Protein sequence: CASSLTPTVNTEAFF.

This rearrangement joins TRBV5-1 to TRBJ1-4; perhaps TRBD1 as D (6 bases). This CDR3 spans 15 amino acids. The V gene lost 0 bases and the J gene lost 7 bases, with 13 bases spanning the gap. Germline CDR1 and CDR2: SGHRS and YFSETQ. The CDR3 DNA reads as TGCGCCAGCAGCTTGGTGGGGGCGAGTAGTGAAAAACTGTTTTTT. It codes for CASSLVGASSEKLFF.

The gene calls are TRBV6-5 and TRBJ2-5; D unclear. CDR3 length: 12 residues. Between the trimmed V and J ends, which lost 8 bases and 1 base, there was a span of 8 bases. Germline values: CDR1 MNHEY, CDR2 SVGAGI. CDR3 nucleotide sequence: TGTGCCAGCTCCGACTCCCAAGAGACCCAGTACTTC. Translated, it gives CASSDSQETQYF.

The chain has TRBV4-1 and TRBJ2-3; 11 nucleotides line up with TRBD2. The CDR3 is 17 residues long. The V and J ends lost 1 base and 2 bases, in that order; junction bases with no gene match: 5. The germline V gene has CDR1 MGHRA and CDR2 YSYEKL. Here the CDR3 DNA reads TGCGCCAGCAGCCAAGTTACTAGCGGGGGTGTCACAGATACGCAGTATTTT. Amino acids: CASSQVTSGGVTDTQYF.

This rearrangement joins TRBV19 to TRBJ1-1, with a weak D call TRBD1 (5 bases). The CDR3 has 12 amino acids. V gave up 6 bases and J gave up 7 bases, with 12 bases separating them. Germline loops: CDR1 LNHDA, CDR2 SQIVND (reference sequence). DNA for the CDR3: TGTGCCAGTAGGTCAGGGATAAGTGAAGCTTTCTTT. This gives the protein CASRSGISEAFF. The full variable domain, with the rest looked up from reference TRBV19 and TRBJ1-1, is DGGITQSPKYLFRKEGQNVTLSCEQNLNHDAMYWYRQDPGQGLRLIYYSQIVNDFQKGDIAEGYSVSREKKESFPLTVTSAQKNPTAFYLCASRSGISEAFFGQGTRLTVV.